This T cell receptor beta chain was identified during a study of CD8 T cells in Susac syndrome. Regarding the study as a whole: The TCR sequencing and HLA analysis in the study involved a relatively small number of individuals, as the study acknowledged.

Note on this clonotype: Its antigen is unidentified.

Peripheral blood CD8+ and CD4+ T cells were profiled by TCR beta sequencing. CD8+ and CD4+ T cells were negatively isolated; TEMRA cells were FACS-enriched. The germline V gene has CDR1 SQVTM and CDR2 ANQGSEA. V was pared by 4 bases and J by 2 bases, with 9 bases between. CDR3 length equals 13 residues. Random hexamers were used to reverse transcribe the RNA input (about 0.5 to 1 ug). The method of amplification for TCR beta CDR3 was immunoSEQ multiplex PCR, covering 54 Vbeta and 13 Jbeta. TCRdb ran MiXCR on the immunoSEQ multiplex PCR reads and lists one entry per CDR3 protein. The sample lists hundreds of thousands of distinct CDR3 sequences; 95% were seen once.

This sequence was found in a human donor with multiple sclerosis. Specimen: CD4+ T cells from PBMCs. The V gene is TRBV29-1, the J gene TRBJ1-5; no clear D gene. The CDR3 bases are TGCAGCGTTGCGCCTGAGCGCAATCAGCCCCAGCATTTT. Translating gives CSVAPERNQPQHF.